The clone carrying this TCR beta chain was found a few times. The length of the CDR3 is 15 residues. V was trimmed by 6 bases and J by 0 bases, leaving 12 bases between them. CDR1 is MNHNS and CDR2 is SASEGT in the germline V gene. This record comes from a study of cytomegalovirus exposure and HLA in healthy donors. PCR used 60 Vbeta primers and 13 Jbeta primers. Assay used: immunoSEQ multiplex PCR; TCRdb lists only in-frame clones, some missing. This table holds more than 50,000 clones, roughly 72% found once. The sequenced material came from PBMCs. This sequence joins TRBV6-1 and TRBJ2-1; the D gene is possibly TRBD1 (5 bases). This clonotype originated in a woman aged 45-65 years in good health and CMV-seropositive. The CDR3 loop is CASRETVFSYNEQFF. CDR3 sequence (DNA): TGTGCCAGCAGAGAGACAGTGTTCTCCTACAATGAGCAGTTCTTC.